This TCR beta chain was recovered during a study of T cells in Graves' hyperthyroidism and ophthalmopathy. The source material, RNA transcripts, was used to amplify TCR beta CDR3 regions. RT-PCR in the first round (using the HTBI primer set) targeted the TCR CDR3. TCRdb independently ran MiXCR on the multiplex PCR reads; one entry per CDR3 protein. Altogether around 450,000 distinct CDR3 sequences are present, around 13% being singletons, with the ten largest covering about 4.9%. V gave up 7 bases and J gave up 3 bases; unmatched junction bases: 8. The CDR3 sequence is 14 residues long. The germline CDR1 and CDR2 sequences are SQVTM and ANQGSEA. There are a few counts of this clonotype. Diagnoses were made from clinical symptoms, serum measures (thyroxine and TRAb), thyroid ultrasound and orbital computed tomography.

What was sequenced was blood. The rearrangement uses TRBV29-1 and TRBJ2-4; 8 positions match TRBD1. This TCR was recovered from a woman aged 18-29 years with Graves' hyperthyroidism. The CDR3 coding sequence is TGCAGCGAATTGGGACAGGAGAGCAAAAACATTCAGTACTTC. This codes for CSELGQESKNIQYF. Variable domain in full (rest from reference TRBV29-1 and TRBJ2-4): SAVISQKPSRDICQRGTSLTIQCQVDSQVTMMFWYRQQPGQSLTLIATANQGSEATYESGFVIDKFPISRPNLTFSTLTVSNMSPEDSSIYLCSELGQESKNIQYFGAGTRLSVL.